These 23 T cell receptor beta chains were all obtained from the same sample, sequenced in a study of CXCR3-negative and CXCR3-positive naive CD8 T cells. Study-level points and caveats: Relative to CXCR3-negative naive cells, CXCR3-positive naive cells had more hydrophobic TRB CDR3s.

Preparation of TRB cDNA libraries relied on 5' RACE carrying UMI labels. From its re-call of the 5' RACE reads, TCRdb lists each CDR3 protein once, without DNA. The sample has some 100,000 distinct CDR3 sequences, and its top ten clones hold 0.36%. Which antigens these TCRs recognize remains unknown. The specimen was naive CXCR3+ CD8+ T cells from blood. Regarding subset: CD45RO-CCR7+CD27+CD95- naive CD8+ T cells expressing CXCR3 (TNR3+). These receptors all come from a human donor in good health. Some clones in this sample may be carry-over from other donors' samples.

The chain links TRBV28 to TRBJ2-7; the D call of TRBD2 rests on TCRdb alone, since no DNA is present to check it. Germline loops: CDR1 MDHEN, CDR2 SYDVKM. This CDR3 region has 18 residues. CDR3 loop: CASSLLPTGLAVSYEQYF.

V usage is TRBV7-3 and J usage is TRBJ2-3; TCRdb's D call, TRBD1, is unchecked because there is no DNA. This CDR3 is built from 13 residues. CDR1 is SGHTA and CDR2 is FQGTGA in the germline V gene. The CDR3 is CASSELDRDTQYF.

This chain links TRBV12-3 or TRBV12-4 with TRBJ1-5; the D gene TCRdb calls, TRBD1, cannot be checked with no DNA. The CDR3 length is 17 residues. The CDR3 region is CASSQSGQLHRNQPQHF.

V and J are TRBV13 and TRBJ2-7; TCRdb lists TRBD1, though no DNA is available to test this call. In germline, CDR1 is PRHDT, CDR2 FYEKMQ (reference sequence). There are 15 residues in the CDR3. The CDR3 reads CASSLGAGANYEQYF.

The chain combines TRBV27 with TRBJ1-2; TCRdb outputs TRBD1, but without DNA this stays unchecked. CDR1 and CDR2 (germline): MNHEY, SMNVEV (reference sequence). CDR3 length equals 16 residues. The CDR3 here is CASSLSGTGQPPGYTF.

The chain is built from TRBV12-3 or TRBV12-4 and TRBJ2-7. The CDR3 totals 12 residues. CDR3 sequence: CASSLSVHEQYF.

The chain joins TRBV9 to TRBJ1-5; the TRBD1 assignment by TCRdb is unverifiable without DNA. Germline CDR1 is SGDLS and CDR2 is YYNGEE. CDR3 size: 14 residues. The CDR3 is CARRGEQKFQPQHF.

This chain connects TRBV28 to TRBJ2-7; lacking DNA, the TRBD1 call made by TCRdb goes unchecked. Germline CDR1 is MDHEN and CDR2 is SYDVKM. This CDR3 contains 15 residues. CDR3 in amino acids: CASSPWGRTVDEQYF.

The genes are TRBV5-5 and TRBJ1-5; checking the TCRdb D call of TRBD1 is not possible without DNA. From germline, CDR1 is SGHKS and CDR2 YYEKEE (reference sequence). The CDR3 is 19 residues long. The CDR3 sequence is CASSLVPFLGGGNNQPQHF.

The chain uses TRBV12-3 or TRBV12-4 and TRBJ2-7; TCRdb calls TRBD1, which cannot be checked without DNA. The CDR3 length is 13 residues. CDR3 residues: CASSNQGAHEQYF.

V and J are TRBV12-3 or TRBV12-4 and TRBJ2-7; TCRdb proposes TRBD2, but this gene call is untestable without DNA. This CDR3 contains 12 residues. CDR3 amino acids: CASSPSGGEQYF.

CDR3 residues: CASSVGLAGNIQYF. The chain couples TRBV9 to TRBJ2-4. The CDR3 is 14 amino acids. CDR1 SGDLS and CDR2 YYNGEE come from the germline V gene.

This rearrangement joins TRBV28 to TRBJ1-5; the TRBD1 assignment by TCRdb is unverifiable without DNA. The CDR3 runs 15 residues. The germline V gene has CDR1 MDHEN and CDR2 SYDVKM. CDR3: CASSSRGGYLWPQHF. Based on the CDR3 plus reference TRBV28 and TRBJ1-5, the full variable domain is DVKVTQSSRYLVKRTGEKVFLECVQDMDHENMFWYRQDPGLGLRLIYFSYDVKMKEKGDIPEGYSVSREKKERFSLILESASTNQTSMYLCASSSRGGYLWPQHFGDGTRLSIL.

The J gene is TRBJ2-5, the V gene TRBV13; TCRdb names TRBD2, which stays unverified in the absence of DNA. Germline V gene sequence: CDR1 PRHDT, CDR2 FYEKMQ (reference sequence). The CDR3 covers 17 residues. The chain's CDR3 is CASSPPGTSGNQETQYF.

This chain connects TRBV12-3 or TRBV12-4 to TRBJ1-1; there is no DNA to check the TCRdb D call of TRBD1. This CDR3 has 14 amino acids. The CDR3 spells CASSPTGLNTEAFF.

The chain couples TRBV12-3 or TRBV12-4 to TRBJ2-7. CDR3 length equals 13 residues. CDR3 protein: CASSFGHIYEQYF.

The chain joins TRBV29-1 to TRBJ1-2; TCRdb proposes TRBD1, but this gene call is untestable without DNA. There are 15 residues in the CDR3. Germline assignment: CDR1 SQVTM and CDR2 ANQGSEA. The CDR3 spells CSVEDLQDWTGGYTF. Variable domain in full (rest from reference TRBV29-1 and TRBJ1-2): SAVISQKPSRDICQRGTSLTIQCQVDSQVTMMFWYRQQPGQSLTLIATANQGSEATYESGFVIDKFPISRPNLTFSTLTVSNMSPEDSSIYLCSVEDLQDWTGGYTFGSGTRLTVV.

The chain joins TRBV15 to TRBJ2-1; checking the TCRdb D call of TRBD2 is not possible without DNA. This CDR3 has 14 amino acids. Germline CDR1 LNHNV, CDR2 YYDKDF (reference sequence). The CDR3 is CATSKDSSYNEQFF.

CDR3 protein: CASSYEDSNEKLFF. V is TRBV6-2 or TRBV6-3 and J is TRBJ1-4; TCRdb's D call of TRBD1 is untestable without DNA. Germline CDR1 is MNHEY and CDR2 is SVGEGT. The CDR3 spans 14 residues.

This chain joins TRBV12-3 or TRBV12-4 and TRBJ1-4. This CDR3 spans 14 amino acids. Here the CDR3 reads CASSVQRSNEKLFF.

The CDR3 is CASRTFSGRALEQYF. The chain employs TRBV6-5 and TRBJ2-7; the TCRdb call, TRBD2, lacks DNA for checking. The CDR3 spans 15 residues. Germline V gives CDR1 MNHEY, CDR2 SVGAGI.

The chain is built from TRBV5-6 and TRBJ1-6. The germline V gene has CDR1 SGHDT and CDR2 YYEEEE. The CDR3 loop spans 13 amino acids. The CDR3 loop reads CASSLGGRATLHF.

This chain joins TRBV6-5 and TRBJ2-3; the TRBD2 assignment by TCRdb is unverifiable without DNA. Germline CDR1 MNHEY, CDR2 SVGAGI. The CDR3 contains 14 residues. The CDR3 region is CASSYLGPQDTQYF.